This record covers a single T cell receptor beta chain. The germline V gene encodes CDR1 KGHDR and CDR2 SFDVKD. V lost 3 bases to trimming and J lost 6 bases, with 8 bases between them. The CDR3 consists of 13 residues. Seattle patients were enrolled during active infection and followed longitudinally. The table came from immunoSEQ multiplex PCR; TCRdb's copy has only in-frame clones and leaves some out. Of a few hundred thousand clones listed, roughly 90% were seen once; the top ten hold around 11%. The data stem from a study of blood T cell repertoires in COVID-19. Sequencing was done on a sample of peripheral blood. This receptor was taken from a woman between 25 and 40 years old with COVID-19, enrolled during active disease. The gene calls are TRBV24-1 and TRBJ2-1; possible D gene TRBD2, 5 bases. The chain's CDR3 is CATSDGSANEQFF. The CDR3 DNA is TGTGCCACCAGTGATGGGAGCGCCAATGAGCAGTTCTTC.